This entry is about one TCR beta chain. Trimming cost V 2 bases and J 0 bases; bases outside gene matches: 5. The CDR3 covers 16 residues. CDR1 is SGHNT and CDR2 is YYREEE in the germline V gene (reference sequence). This entry comes from a study of blood T cell repertoires in COVID-19. Original analysis: Reference gene primer amplification gave estimated nucleated cell counts. The protocol was immunoSEQ multiplex PCR, while the TCRdb copy is restricted to in-frame clones and leaves out a portion. Clone size and the V and J calls come from that table; the DNA yielded D and trimming. Of over 30,000 clones listed, approximately 81% are singletons.

The chain carries TRBV5-4 and TRBJ1-2; 9 bases line up with TRBD1. The material sequenced was peripheral blood. This TCR came from an elderly man with active or convalescent COVID-19. The CDR3 loop is CASSLGGTGPNYGYTF. The CDR3 region has the DNA TGTGCCAGCAGCTTAGGGGGGACAGGGCCTAACTATGGCTACACCTTC.